This T cell receptor (beta chain) was found in a study of T cells in Graves' hyperthyroidism and ophthalmopathy. Background on the study: Peripheral blood samples were taken at initial diagnosis, prior to any treatment.

The V end was cut by 5 bases, the J end by 3 bases, with 14 bases between. This CDR3 contains 14 residues. CDR1 SGHNT and CDR2 YENEEA come from the germline V gene. This clonotype has ten or more counts. What it binds is unknown. Study-level findings and limits: The blood repertoire included most of the expanded thyroid clonotypes above 0.001.

Clinical symptoms, serum thyroxine, TRAb, thyroid ultrasound and orbital computed tomography informed diagnoses. Amplification targeted TCR beta CDR3 regions from RNA transcripts. Researchers ran a first-round RT-PCR on the TCR CDR3 using the HTBI primer set. TCRdb itself ran the multiplex PCR reads through MiXCR, one entry per CDR3 protein. This table has 240,000 or so distinct CDR3 sequences, roughly 17% appearing once. This chain links TRBV11-3 with TRBJ2-7; tentatively, D is TRBD1 (6 bases). The TCR comes from a woman aged 18-29 years with Graves' ophthalmopathy. The sequenced material came from blood. Here the CDR3 DNA reads TGTGCCAGCAGCCCCCCGGGACAACACTACGAGCAGTACTTC. Protein product: CASSPPGQHYEQYF.